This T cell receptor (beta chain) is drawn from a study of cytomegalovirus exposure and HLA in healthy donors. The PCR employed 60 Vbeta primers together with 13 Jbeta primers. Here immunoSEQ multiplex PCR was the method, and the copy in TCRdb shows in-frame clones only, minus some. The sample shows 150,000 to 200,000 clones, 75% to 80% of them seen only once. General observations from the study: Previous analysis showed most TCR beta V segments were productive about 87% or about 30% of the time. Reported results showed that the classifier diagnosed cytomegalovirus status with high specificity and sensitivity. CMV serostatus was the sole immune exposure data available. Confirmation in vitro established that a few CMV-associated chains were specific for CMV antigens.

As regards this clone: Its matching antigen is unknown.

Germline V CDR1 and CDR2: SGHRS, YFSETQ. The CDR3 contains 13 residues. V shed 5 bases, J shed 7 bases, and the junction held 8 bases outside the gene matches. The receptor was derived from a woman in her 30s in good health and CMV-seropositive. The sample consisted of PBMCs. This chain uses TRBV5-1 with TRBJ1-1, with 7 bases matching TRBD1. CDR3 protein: CASSEGGRGEAFF. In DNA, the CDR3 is TGCGCCAGCAGTGAAGGGGGCAGGGGTGAAGCTTTCTTT.